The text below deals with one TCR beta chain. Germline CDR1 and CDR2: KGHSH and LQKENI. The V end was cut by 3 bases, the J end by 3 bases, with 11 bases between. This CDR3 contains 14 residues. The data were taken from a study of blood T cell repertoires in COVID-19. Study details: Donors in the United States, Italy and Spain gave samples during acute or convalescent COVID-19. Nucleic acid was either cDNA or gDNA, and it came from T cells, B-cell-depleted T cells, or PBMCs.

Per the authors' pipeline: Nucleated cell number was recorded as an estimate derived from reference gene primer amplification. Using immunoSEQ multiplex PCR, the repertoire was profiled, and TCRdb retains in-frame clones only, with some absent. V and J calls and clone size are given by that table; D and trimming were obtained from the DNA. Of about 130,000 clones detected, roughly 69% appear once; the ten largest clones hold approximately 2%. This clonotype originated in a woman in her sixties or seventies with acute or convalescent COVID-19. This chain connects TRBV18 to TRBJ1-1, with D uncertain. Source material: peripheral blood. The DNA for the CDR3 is TGTGCCAGCTCACCCCCCGGGGTGCACACTGAAGCTTTCTTT. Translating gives CASSPPGVHTEAFF.